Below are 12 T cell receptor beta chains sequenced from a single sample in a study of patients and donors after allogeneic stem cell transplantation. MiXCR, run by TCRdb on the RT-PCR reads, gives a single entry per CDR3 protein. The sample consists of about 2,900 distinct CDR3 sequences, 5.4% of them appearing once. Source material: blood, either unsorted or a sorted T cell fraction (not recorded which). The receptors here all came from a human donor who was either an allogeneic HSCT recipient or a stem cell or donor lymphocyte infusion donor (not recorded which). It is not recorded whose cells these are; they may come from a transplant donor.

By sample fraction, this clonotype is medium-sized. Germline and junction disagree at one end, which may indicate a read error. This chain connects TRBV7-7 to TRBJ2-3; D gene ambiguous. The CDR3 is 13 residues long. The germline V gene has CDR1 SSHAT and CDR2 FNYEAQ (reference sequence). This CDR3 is CASSLGPTYTQYF. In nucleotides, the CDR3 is TGTGCTAGCAGCTTAGGACCGACTTATACGCAGTATTTT.

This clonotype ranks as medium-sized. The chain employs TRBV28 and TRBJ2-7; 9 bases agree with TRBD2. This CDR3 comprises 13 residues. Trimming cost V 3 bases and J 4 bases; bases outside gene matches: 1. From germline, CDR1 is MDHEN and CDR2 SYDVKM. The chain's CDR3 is CASSLAGGYEQYF. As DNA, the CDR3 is TGTGCCAGCAGTTTGGCGGGAGGGTACGAGCAGTACTTC.

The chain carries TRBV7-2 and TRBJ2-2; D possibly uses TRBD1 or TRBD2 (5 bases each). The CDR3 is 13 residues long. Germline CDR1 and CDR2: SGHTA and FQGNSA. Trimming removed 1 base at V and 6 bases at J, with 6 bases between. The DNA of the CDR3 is TGTGCCAGCAGCTTAGGAGGGGCCGGGGAGCTGTTTTTT. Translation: CASSLGGAGELFF.

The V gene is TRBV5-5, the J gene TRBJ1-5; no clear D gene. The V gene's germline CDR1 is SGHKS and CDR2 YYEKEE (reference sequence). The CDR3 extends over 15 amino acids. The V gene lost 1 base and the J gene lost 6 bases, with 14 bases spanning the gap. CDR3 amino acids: CASSLSFSLAQPQHF. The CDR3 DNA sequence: TGTGCCAGCAGCTTGTCCTTTTCTCTCGCTCAGCCCCAGCATTTT.

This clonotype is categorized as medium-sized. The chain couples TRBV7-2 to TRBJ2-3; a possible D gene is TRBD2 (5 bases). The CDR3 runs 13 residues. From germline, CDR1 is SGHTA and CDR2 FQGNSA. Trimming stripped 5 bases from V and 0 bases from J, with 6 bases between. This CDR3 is CASSRTSTDTQYF. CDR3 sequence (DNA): TGTGCCAGCAGCAGGACTAGCACAGATACGCAGTATTTT. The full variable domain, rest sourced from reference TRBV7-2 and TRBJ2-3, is GAGVSQSPSNKVTEKGKDVELRCDPISGHTALYWYRQSLGQGLEFLIYFQGNSAPDKSGLPSDRFSAERTGGSVSTLTIQRTQQEDSAVYLCASSRTSTDTQYFGPGTRLTVL.

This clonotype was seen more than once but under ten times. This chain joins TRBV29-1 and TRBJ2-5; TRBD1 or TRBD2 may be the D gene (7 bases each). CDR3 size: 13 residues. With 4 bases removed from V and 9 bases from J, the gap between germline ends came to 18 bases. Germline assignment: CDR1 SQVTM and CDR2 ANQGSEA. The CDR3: CSVAHGPGGAQYF. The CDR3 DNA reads TGCAGCGTTGCGCACGGGCCAGGGGGGGCCCAGTACTTC.

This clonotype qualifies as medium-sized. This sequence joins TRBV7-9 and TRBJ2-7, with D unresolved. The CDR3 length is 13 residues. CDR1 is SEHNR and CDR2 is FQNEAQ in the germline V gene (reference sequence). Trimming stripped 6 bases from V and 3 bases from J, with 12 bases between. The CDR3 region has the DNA TGTGCCAGCAGGCCTGGTGGGCGCTACGAGCAGTACTTC. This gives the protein CASRPGGRYEQYF.

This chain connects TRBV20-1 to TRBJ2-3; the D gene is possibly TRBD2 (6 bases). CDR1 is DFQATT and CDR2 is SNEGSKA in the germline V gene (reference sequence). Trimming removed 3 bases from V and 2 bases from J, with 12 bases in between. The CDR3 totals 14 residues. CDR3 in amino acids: CSASFGGTTDTQYF. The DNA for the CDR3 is TGCAGTGCTAGTTTTGGGGGGACCACAGATACGCAGTATTTT.

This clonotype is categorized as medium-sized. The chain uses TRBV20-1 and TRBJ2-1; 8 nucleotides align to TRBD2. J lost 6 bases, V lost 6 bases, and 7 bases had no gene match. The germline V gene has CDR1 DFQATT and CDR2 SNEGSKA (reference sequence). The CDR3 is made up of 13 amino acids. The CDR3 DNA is TGCAGTGCCGCTAGCGGGTCTGTCAATGAGCAGTTCTTC. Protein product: CSAASGSVNEQFF.

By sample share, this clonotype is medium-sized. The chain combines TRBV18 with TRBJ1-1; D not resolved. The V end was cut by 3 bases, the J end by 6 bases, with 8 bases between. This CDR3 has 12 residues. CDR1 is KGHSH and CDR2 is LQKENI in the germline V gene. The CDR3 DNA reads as TGTGCCAGCTCACCCCAGGAGTCTGAAGCTTTCTTT. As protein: CASSPQESEAFF.

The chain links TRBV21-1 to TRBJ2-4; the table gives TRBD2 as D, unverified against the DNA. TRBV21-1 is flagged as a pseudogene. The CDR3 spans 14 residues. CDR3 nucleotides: TGTGCCAGCTGCGGGGAGCTAGCCAAAAACATTCAGTACTTC. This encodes CASCGELAKNIQYF.

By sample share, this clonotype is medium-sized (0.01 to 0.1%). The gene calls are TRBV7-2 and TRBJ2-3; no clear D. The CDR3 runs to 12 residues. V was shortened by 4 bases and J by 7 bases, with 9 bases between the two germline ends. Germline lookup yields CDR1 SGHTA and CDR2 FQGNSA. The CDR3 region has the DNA TGTGCCAGCAGCTCACAGTTGTATACGCAGTATTTT. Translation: CASSSQLYTQYF.